This TCR beta chain appears in the sequencing data of a study of graft-versus-host responses after intestinal transplantation. Study-wide background: All of the recipients had induction that used anti-thymocyte globulin, then tacrolimus and steroids for 2 to 3 years.

TCRdb keeps only in-frame clones here, not all; method: immunoSEQ multiplex PCR. The sample lists just under 55,000 clones; more than 80% were seen once. Germline V CDR1 and CDR2: SGDLS, YYNGEE. This CDR3 spans 13 amino acids. Trimming removed 4 bases at V and 7 bases at J, with 13 bases between. Sequencing was performed on PBMCs, taken nearly 670 days after intestinal transplant. This chain uses TRBV9 with TRBJ2-3, with D perhaps assigned TRBD1 or TRBD2 (5 bases each). The TCR sequence derives from a human patient who received an intestinal transplant, so some T cells may come from the graft donor. The CDR3 loop is CASSISGGHTQYF. The DNA for the CDR3 is TGTGCCAGCAGCATCTCTGGGGGACATACGCAGTATTTT.